A single sample is the source of the 29 T cell receptor beta chains below, sequenced in a study of blood T cell repertoires in COVID-19. Data came from immunoSEQ multiplex PCR; TCRdb stores just in-frame clones and leaves some out. The sample carries approximately 500,000 clones, 70% to 90% recorded once. Sequenced: peripheral blood. All receptors come from a human donor in a cohort sampled during active COVID-19.

The chain joins TRBV27 to TRBJ1-2; 8 bases line up with TRBD1. The CDR3 totals 13 residues. The J segment lost 7 bases and the V segment lost 9 bases, leaving 10 bases of the junction unmatched. The germline V gene has CDR1 MNHEY and CDR2 SMNVEV (reference sequence). CDR3 loop: CASSGGGLGGYTF. CDR3 nucleotides: TGTGCCAGTTCAGGGGGCGGCCTTGGTGGCTACACCTTC.

The chain combines TRBV7-3 with TRBJ2-7; possible D gene TRBD2, 6 bases. The ends were cut back, 3 bases at V and 5 bases at J, with 11 bases in the middle. The CDR3 sequence is 13 residues long. Germline-derived CDR1 and CDR2 are SGHTA and FQGTGA. CDR3 sequence (DNA): TGTGCCAGCAGCTTCCGGTCGGGGGACGAGCAGTACTTC. Translating gives CASSFRSGDEQYF.

The rearrangement uses TRBV12-3 or TRBV12-4 and TRBJ2-7; tentatively, D is TRBD2 (6 bases). Trimming stripped 3 bases from V and 3 bases from J, with 9 bases between. There are 13 residues in the CDR3. The CDR3 DNA follows: TGTGCCAGCAGTTTTGGGACTTTCTACGAGCAGTACTTC. Translated: CASSFGTFYEQYF.

The chain uses TRBV9 and TRBJ1-6; 10 bases are shared with TRBD1. CDR1 SGDLS and CDR2 YYNGEE come from the germline V gene. This CDR3 region has 16 residues. After removal of 1 base from V and 10 bases from J, the junction contained 8 bases not matched to a gene. CDR3: CASSVTPGQGNSPLHF. In nucleotides, the CDR3 is TGTGCCAGCAGCGTAACCCCGGGACAGGGGAACTCACCCCTCCACTTT.

This chain joins TRBV6-5 and TRBJ1-5; 7 bases map to TRBD1. The CDR3 sequence is 14 residues long. Looked up from germline, CDR1 is MNHEY and CDR2 is SVGAGI. With 4 bases clipped from V and 6 bases from J, the junction kept 6 bases outside the gene matches. The CDR3 sequence is CASSSDRAGQPQHF. CDR3 coding DNA: TGTGCCAGCAGTTCCGACAGGGCGGGTCAGCCCCAGCATTTT.

The chain employs TRBV10-3 and TRBJ2-1, with 10 bases fitting TRBD2. Trimming removed 8 bases from V and 5 bases from J; junction bases left unmatched: 3. Germline CDR1 and CDR2: ENHRY and SYGVKD. This CDR3 spans 13 amino acids. CDR3 DNA sequence: TGTGCCATCTCCGGACTAGCGGACAATGAGCAGTTCTTC. Translated, it gives CAISGLADNEQFF.

This rearrangement joins TRBV5-1 to TRBJ2-7; TRBD1 matches at 11 bases. The germline CDR1 and CDR2 sequences are SGHRS and YFSETQ. CDR3 length equals 15 residues. Unmatched junction bases numbered 8, after V lost 6 bases and J lost 3 bases. The CDR3 DNA reads as TGCGCCAGCACCAAAGGACAGGGGGCTTTCTACGAGCAGTACTTC. Translated: CASTKGQGAFYEQYF.

The rearrangement joins TRBV2 to TRBJ2-2; D uncertain. Germline CDR1 is SNHLY and CDR2 is FYNNEI. The CDR3 totals 15 residues. The V end was cut by 4 bases, the J end by 0 bases, with 9 bases between. CDR3 protein: CASSGLLANTGELFF. CDR3 DNA sequence: TGTGCCAGCAGTGGGCTCCTAGCGAACACCGGGGAGCTGTTTTTT. The whole variable domain, filled in from reference TRBV2 and TRBJ2-2, reads EPEVTQTPSHQVTQMGQEVILRCVPISNHLYFYWYRQILGQKVEFLVSFYNNEISEKSEIFDDQFSVERPDGSNFTLKIRSTKLEDSAMYFCASSGLLANTGELFFGEGSRLTVL.

The chain joins TRBV28 to TRBJ2-1, with 14 bases lining up with TRBD2. Trimming at V came to 3 bases and at J to 9 bases, leaving 4 bases not matched to a gene. CDR3 length equals 15 residues. Looked up from germline, CDR1 is MDHEN and CDR2 is SYDVKM. This chain's CDR3 is CASSFGTSGSLEQFF. The CDR3 nucleotides are TGTGCCAGCAGTTTCGGGACTAGCGGGAGTCTTGAGCAGTTCTTC.

The V call is TRBV4-1, the J call TRBJ2-2; TRBD2 is a possible D gene (6 bases). CDR3 length: 18 amino acids. CDR1 and CDR2 from the germline V gene are MGHRA and YSYEKL. Between the trimmed V and J ends, which lost 1 base and 4 bases, there was a span of 19 bases. The CDR3 loop reads CASSQGSQSGGVTGELFF. CDR3 in DNA: TGCGCCAGCAGCCAAGGTTCCCAAAGCGGCGGGGTCACCGGGGAGCTGTTTTTT.

V and J are TRBV15 and TRBJ2-7; D perhaps matches TRBD1 (6 bases). The V gene lost 0 bases and the J gene lost 5 bases, with 14 bases spanning the gap. Germline loops: CDR1 LNHNV, CDR2 YYDKDF (reference sequence). This CDR3 region has 15 residues. For the CDR3, the DNA is TGTGCCACCAGCAGAGAGAGTCCCAGGGGCGACGAGCAGTACTTC. Translating it yields CATSRESPRGDEQYF.

This chain uses TRBV19 with TRBJ1-4; D is unclear. V was clipped by 8 bases and J by 0 bases, with 7 bases between them. CDR3 length: 13 amino acids. Germline CDR1 and CDR2: LNHDA and SQIVND (reference sequence). The CDR3 region has the DNA TGTGCCAGTGGCGGGGCAACTAATGAAAAACTGTTTTTT. Encoded protein: CASGGATNEKLFF.

The chain employs TRBV3-1 (or the pseudogene TRBV3-2) and TRBJ2-1; 10 bases align to TRBD2. The junction had 7 bases not matched to a gene; V was cut back by 1 base and J by 4 bases. CDR1 is LGHDT and CDR2 is YNNKEL in the germline V gene (reference sequence). This CDR3 region has 17 residues. The CDR3 bases are TGTGCCAGCAGCCAAGTTTCTAGCGGGAGAGGGTACAATGAGCAGTTCTTC. This translates into CASSQVSSGRGYNEQFF.

The chain is built from TRBV25-1 and TRBJ2-1; weak D call: TRBD2 (5 bases). V was pared by 4 bases and J by 8 bases, with 18 bases between. The CDR3 covers 15 residues. Looked up from germline, CDR1 is MGHDK and CDR2 is SYGVNS. CDR3 sequence (DNA): TGTGCCAGCAGTGCCCCTTCCGCGCTAGCCGATGAGCAGTTCTTC. This gives the protein CASSAPSALADEQFF. The whole variable domain, filled in from reference TRBV25-1 and TRBJ2-1, reads EADIYQTPRYLVIGTGKKITLECSQTMGHDKMYWYQQDPGMELHLIHYSYGVNSTEKGDLSSESTVSRIRTEHFPLTLESARPSHTSQYLCASSAPSALADEQFFGPGTRLTVL.

The chain links TRBV5-8 to TRBJ2-3; the D gene is possibly TRBD1 (6 bases). Trimming removed 4 bases from V and 4 bases from J, with 13 bases in between. This CDR3 has 14 amino acids. Germline CDR1 reads SGHTS; CDR2 reads YDEGEE. The CDR3 protein is CASSQRGSADTQYF. The CDR3 coding sequence is TGTGCCAGCAGCCAGAGGGGGAGTGCAGATACGCAGTATTTT.

The chain is built from TRBV24-1 and TRBJ1-2; TRBD1 aligns across 7 bases. The CDR3 spans 14 residues. V trimming: 7 bases; J trimming: 0 bases; junction bases outside the gene matches: 4. Germline loops: CDR1 KGHDR, CDR2 SFDVKD. CDR3 residues: CATRRQGANYGYTF. CDR3 DNA: TGTGCCACCAGGCGGCAGGGGGCTAACTATGGCTACACCTTC.

This chain uses TRBV4-3 with TRBJ2-5; 7 bases line up with TRBD2. V lost 0 bases and J lost 10; bases outside the gene matches: 14. This CDR3 is 16 amino acids long. Germline loops: CDR1 LGHNA, CDR2 YSLEER. The chain's CDR3 is CASSQDAGVLSVDQYF. The DNA for the CDR3 is TGCGCCAGCAGCCAAGATGCGGGAGTACTTAGTGTGGACCAGTACTTC.

The rearrangement joins TRBV7-8 to TRBJ2-7; perhaps TRBD1 as D (6 bases). CDR1 SGHVS and CDR2 FQNEAQ come from the germline V gene. This CDR3 has 12 amino acids. The V end was cut by 3 bases, the J end by 5 bases, with 8 bases between. The CDR3 nucleotides read TGTGCCAGCAGCTTGGGGGCTCACGAGCAGTACTTC. It translates to CASSLGAHEQYF.

This sequence joins TRBV18 and TRBJ2-5; the match to TRBD2 covers 8 bases. Losses at the gene ends were 3 bases for V and 2 bases for J; bases not matched to a gene: 5. The CDR3 has 15 amino acids. CDR1 is KGHSH, CDR2 LQKENI, per germline. The chain's CDR3 is CASSPLLAAQETQYF. In nucleotides, the CDR3 is TGTGCCAGCTCACCTTTACTAGCGGCACAAGAGACCCAGTACTTC.

Details on this clone: Compared with germline, one end of the junction differs, possibly owing to a read error. The genes are TRBV11-3 and TRBJ2-1; 15 bases align to TRBD2. This CDR3 spans 17 amino acids. Germline CDR1 and CDR2: SGHNT and YENEEA. CDR3 nucleotides: TGTGCCAACAGCCCCGGACTAGCGGGAGGGCCGGAAAATGAGCAGTTCTTC. This sequence encodes CANSPGLAGGPENEQFF. Full variable domain (missing parts from reference TRBV11-3 and TRBJ2-1): EAGVVQSPRYKIIEKKQPVAFWCNPISGHNTLYWYLQNLGQGPELLIRYENEEAVDDSQLPKDRFSAERLKGVDSTLKIQPAELGDSAVYLCANSPGLAGGPENEQFFGPGTRLTVL.

The chain carries TRBV5-1 and TRBJ2-5; the match to TRBD1 covers 8 bases. The germline V gene has CDR1 SGHRS and CDR2 YFSETQ. V lost 10 bases, J lost 3 bases, and 14 bases stayed unmatched. CDR3 length: 15 residues. The CDR3 DNA reads as TGCGCCTCAACCCGGGGGTCAGGGGGCGAAGAGACCCAGTACTTC. This gives the protein CASTRGSGGEETQYF.

This chain links TRBV10-3 with TRBJ2-5; 8 nucleotides line up with TRBD2. V was pared by 4 bases and J by 4 bases, with 11 bases of the junction left unmatched. Germline CDR1 reads ENHRY; CDR2 reads SYGVKD. The CDR3 runs to 16 residues. CDR3 nucleotides: TGTGCCATCAGTGGTTCGACAGAGCGGGAGCGAGAGACCCAGTACTTC. This codes for CAISGSTERERETQYF.

This clone has only a few counts. This chain uses TRBV7-9 with TRBJ2-3, with TRBD2 identical over 8 bases. Trimming took 5 bases from V and 5 from J; bases not matched to a gene: 12. The germline V gene has CDR1 SEHNR and CDR2 FQNEAQ (reference sequence). The CDR3 runs to 16 residues. The CDR3 sequence: CASSPRGGGQGDTQYF. The CDR3 bases are TGTGCCAGCAGCCCACGGGGGGGAGGGCAGGGAGATACGCAGTATTTT.

Written as DNA, the CDR3 is TGTGCCACTCAGGGGGACTATGGCTACACCTTC. Its protein product is CATQGDYGYTF. The rearrangement uses TRBV2 and TRBJ1-2; 7 bases map to TRBD1. Germline V gene data show CDR1 as SNHLY and CDR2 as FYNNEI. CDR3 length: 11 residues. With V trimmed by 10 bases and J by 3 bases, 2 bases remained unmatched.

V gene TRBV6-1 combines with J gene TRBJ2-6; no clear D gene. CDR1 is MNHNS and CDR2 is SASEGT in the germline V gene. The CDR3 covers 17 residues. V was clipped by 0 bases and J by 0 bases, with 9 bases between them. CDR3 bases: TGTGCCAGCAGTGAAGCGCTCGGGTTCTCTGGGGCCAACGTCCTGACTTTC. As protein: CASSEALGFSGANVLTF.

The chain has TRBV3-1 (or the pseudogene TRBV3-2) and TRBJ1-4; 11 bases are a match to TRBD1. V shed 8 bases, J shed 2 bases, and the junction held 4 bases outside the gene matches. CDR3 length: 15 residues. Germline lookup yields CDR1 LGHDT and CDR2 YNNKEL (reference sequence). This chain's CDR3 is CASADRGLTNEKLFF. As DNA, the CDR3 is TGTGCCAGCGCGGACAGGGGGCTGACTAATGAAAAACTGTTTTTT.

The rearrangement links TRBV7-9 to TRBJ2-1; D uncertain. Trimming cost V 2 bases and J 11 bases, with 10 bases left between them. This CDR3 is 12 amino acids long. Germline V CDR1 and CDR2: SEHNR, FQNEAQ (reference sequence). The DNA for the CDR3 is TGTGCCAGCAGCTTATCCGGTGCACAGCAGTTCTTC. Protein sequence: CASSLSGAQQFF.

The chain links TRBV25-1 to TRBJ1-3; no firm D call. The CDR3 extends over 15 amino acids. Trimming left V 2 bases short and J 10 bases short, with 18 bases between. Per the germline V gene, CDR1 is MGHDK and CDR2 is SYGVNS. CDR3 sequence (DNA): TGTGCCAGCAGTGAAATTAACCGCCCGGGAGGGACCATATATTTT. Residues: CASSEINRPGGTIYF.

This clone was picked up one time. Likely a read error: the CDR3 ends without its conserved phenylalanine or tryptophan. The DNA is left out, because the CDR3 cannot be placed on it with certainty; the CDR3 is given as TCRdb lists it. V and J are TRBV20-1 and TRBJ1-2; the DNA was not compared with TRBD1, the D call given in the table. The CDR3 is 8 amino acids long, termini counted. Per the germline V gene, CDR1 is DFQATT and CDR2 is SNEGSKA (reference sequence). The CDR3 region is CSARKGPL.